This T cell receptor beta chain was captured in a study of blood T cell repertoires in COVID-19. The overall study: Sites across the United States, Italy and Spain contributed samples from acute and convalescent COVID-19. The cDNA or gDNA used as material had been derived from T cells, B-cell-depleted T cells, or PBMCs.

The authors' processing: Amplified reference gene primers provided the basis for estimating nucleated cell counts. The repertoire was sequenced with immunoSEQ multiplex PCR; TCRdb's copy has only in-frame clones and lacks some. That table is the source of V, J and clone size, and D and trimming were worked out from the DNA. Among about 150,000 clones listed, around 84% were seen once. Germline CDR1 LNHDA, CDR2 SQIVND (reference sequence). V lost 8 bases, J lost 5 bases, and 12 bases lay in between. The CDR3 is 13 amino acids. The chain uses TRBV19 and TRBJ2-2, with a tentative D call TRBD1 (6 bases). The receptor's source is a man aged 80 or over with acute or convalescent COVID-19. Sequencing was done on a sample of peripheral blood. The CDR3 DNA reads as TGTGCCAGTGGTACAGGGTCAACCGGGGAGCTGTTTTTT. It specifies CASGTGSTGELFF.